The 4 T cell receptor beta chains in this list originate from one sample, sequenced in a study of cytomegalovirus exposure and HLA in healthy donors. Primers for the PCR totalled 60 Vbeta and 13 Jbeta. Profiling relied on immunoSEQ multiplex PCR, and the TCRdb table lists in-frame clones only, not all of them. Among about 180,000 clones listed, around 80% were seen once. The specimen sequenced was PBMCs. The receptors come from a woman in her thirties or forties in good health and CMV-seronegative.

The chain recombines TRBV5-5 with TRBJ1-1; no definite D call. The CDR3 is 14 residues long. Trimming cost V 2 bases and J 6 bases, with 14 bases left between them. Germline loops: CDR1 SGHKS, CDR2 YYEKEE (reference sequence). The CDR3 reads CASSFLNGGAEAFF. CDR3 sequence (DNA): TGTGCCAGCAGCTTCCTGAATGGCGGGGCTGAAGCTTTCTTT.

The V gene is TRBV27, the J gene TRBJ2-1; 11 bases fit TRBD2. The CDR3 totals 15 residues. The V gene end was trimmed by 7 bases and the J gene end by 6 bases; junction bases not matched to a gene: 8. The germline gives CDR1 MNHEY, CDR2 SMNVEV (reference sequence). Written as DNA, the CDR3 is TGTGCCAGCATCGTTAGCGGGAGGGCGGGCAATGAGCAGTTCTTC. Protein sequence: CASIVSGRAGNEQFF.

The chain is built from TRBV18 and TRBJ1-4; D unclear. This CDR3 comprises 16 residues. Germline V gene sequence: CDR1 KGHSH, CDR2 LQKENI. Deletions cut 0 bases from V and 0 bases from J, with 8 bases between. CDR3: CASSPPRTATNEKLFF. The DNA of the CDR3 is TGTGCCAGCTCACCACCGAGGACTGCAACTAATGAAAAACTGTTTTTT.

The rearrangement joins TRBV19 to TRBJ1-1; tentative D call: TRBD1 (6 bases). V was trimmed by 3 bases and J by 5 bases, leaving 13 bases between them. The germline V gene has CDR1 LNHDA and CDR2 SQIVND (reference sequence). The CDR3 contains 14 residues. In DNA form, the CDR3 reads TGTGCCAGTAGTATCCAGGGGTATAGGACTGAAGCTTTCTTT. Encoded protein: CASSIQGYRTEAFF.